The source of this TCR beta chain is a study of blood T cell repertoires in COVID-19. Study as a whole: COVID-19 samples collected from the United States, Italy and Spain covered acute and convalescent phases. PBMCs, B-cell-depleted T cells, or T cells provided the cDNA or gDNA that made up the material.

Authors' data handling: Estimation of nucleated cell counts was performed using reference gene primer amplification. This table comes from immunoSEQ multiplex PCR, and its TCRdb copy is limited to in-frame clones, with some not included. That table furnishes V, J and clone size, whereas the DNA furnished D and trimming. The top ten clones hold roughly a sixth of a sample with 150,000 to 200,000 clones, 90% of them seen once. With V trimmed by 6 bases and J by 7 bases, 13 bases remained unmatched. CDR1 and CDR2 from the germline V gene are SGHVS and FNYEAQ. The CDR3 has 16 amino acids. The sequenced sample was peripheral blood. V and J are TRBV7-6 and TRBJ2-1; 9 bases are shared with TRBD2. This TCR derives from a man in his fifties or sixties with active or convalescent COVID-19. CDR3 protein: CASSSSGVLPINEQFF. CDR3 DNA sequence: TGTGCCAGCAGTTCTAGCGGGGTCTTACCCATTAATGAGCAGTTCTTC.